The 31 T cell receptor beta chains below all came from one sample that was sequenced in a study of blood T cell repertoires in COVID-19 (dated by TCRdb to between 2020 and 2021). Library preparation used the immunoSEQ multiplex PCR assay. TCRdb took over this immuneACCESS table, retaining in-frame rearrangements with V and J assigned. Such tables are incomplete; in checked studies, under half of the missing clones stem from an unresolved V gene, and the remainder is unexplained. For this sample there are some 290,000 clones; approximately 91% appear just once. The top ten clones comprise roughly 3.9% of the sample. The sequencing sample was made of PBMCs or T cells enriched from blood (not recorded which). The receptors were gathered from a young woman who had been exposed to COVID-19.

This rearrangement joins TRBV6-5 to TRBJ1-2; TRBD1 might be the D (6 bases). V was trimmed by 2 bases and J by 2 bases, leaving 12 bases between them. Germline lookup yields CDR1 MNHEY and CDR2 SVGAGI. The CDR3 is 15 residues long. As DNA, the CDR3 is TGTGCCAGCAGTTACAGTGACAGGATAAACTATGGCTACACCTTC. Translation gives CASSYSDRINYGYTF.

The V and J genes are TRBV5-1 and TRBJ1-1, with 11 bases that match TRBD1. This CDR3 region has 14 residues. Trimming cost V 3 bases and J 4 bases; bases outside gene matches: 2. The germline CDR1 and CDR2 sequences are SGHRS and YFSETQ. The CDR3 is CASSWGQGGTEAFF. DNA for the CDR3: TGCGCCAGCAGCTGGGGACAGGGGGGCACTGAAGCTTTCTTT.

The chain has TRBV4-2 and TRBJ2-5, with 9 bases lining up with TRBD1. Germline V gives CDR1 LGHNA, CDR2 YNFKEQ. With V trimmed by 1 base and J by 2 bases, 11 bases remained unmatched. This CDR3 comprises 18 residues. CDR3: CASSQAGQGGWSQETQYF. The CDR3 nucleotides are TGTGCCAGCAGCCAAGCGGGACAGGGTGGATGGTCACAAGAGACCCAGTACTTC.

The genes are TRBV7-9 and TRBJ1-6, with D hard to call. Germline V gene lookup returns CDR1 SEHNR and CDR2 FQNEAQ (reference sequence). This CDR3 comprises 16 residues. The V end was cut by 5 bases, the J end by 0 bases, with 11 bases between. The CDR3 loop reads CASSPYGSSYNSPLHF. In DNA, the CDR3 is TGTGCCAGCAGCCCCTACGGGAGCTCCTATAATTCACCCCTCCACTTT.

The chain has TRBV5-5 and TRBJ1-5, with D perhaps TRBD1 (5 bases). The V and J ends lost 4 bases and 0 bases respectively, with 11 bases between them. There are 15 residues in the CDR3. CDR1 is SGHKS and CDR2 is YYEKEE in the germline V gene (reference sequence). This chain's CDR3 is CASSRSGGSNQPQHF. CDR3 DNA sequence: TGTGCCAGCAGCCGCTCGGGGGGTAGCAATCAGCCCCAGCATTTT.

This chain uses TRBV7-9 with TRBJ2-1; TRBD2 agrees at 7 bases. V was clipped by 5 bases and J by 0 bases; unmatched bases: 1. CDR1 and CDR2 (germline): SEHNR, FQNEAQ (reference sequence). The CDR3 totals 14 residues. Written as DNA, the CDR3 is TGTGCCAGCAGCCCGGGGGGCTCCTACAATGAGCAGTTCTTC. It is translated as CASSPGGSYNEQFF.

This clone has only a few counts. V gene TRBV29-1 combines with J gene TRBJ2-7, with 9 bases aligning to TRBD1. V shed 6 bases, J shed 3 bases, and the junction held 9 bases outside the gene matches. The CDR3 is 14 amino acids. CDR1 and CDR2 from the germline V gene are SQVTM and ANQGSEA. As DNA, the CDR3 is TGCAGCGTAAAAGCCGGGACAGGGATCTACGAGCAGTACTTC. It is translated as CSVKAGTGIYEQYF.

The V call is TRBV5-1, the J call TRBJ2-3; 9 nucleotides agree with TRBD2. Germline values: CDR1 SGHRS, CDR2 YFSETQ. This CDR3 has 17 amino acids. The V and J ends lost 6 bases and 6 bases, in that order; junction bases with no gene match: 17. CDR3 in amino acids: CASTSLERGATLDTQYF. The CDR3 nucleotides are TGCGCCAGCACCTCGCTGGAGCGGGGGGCCACTCTGGATACGCAGTATTTT. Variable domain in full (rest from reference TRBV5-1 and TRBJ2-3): KAGVTQTPRYLIKTRGQQVTLSCSPISGHRSVSWYQQTPGQGLQFLFEYFSETQRNKGNFPGRFSGRQFSNSRSEMNVSTLELGDSALYLCASTSLERGATLDTQYFGPGTRLTVL.

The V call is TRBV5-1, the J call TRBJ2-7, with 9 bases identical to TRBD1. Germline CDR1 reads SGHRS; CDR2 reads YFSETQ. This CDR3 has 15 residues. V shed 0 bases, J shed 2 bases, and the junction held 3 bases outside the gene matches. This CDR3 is CASSLGDRAPYEQYF. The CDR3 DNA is TGCGCCAGCAGCTTGGGGGACAGGGCCCCCTACGAGCAGTACTTC.

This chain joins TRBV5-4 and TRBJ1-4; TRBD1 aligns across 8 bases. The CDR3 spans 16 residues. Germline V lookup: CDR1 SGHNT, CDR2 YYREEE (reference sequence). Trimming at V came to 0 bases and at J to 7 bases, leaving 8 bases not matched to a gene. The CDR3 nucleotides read TGTGCCAGCAGCTTGGGGACGGACAGGGCTCTTGAAAAACTGTTTTTT. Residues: CASSLGTDRALEKLFF.

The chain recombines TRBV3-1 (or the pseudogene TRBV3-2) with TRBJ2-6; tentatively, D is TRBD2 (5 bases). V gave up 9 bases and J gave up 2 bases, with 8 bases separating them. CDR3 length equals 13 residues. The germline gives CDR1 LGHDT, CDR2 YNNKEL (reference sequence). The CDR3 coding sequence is TGTGCCAGTACGGAGGCTGGGGCCAACGTCCTGACTTTC. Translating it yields CASTEAGANVLTF.

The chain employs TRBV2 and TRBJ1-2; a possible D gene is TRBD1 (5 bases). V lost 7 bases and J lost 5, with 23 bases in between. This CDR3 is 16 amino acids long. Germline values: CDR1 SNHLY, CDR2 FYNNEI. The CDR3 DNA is TGTGCCAGCACGGGCGAACCGCAGGGCCGAATTTATGGCTACACCTTC. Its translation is CASTGEPQGRIYGYTF.

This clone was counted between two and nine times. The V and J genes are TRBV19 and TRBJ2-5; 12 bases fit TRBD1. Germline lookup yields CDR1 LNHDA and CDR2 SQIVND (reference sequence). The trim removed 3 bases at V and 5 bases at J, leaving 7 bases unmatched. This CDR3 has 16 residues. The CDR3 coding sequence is TGTGCCAGTAGTATTGGGGGGACAGGGGGCGACGAGACCCAGTACTTC. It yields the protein CASSIGGTGGDETQYF. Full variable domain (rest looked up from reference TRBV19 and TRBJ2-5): DGGITQSPKYLFRKEGQNVTLSCEQNLNHDAMYWYRQDPGQGLRLIYYSQIVNDFQKGDIAEGYSVSREKKESFPLTVTSAQKNPTAFYLCASSIGGTGGDETQYFGPGTRLLVL.

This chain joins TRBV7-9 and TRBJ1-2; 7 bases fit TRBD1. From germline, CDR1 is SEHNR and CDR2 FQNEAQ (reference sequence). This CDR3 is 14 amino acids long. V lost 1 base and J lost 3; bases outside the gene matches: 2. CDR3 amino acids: CASSLVTGDYGYTF. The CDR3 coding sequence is TGTGCCAGCAGCTTAGTCACAGGGGACTATGGCTACACCTTC.

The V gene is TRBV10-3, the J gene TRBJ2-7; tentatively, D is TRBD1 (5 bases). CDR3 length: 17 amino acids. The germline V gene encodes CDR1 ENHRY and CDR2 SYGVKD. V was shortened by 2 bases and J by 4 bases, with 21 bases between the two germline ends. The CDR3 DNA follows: TGTGCCATCAGTGAGAGCGCTGGAAGGGTTGGGGCGTACGAGCAGTACTTC. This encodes CAISESAGRVGAYEQYF.

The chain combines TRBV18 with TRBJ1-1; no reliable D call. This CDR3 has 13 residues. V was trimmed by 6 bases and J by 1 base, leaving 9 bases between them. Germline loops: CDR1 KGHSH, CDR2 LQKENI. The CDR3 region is CASSPEPNTEAFF. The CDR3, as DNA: TGTGCCAGCTCGCCGGAGCCGAACACTGAAGCTTTCTTT. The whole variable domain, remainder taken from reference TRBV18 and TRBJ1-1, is NAGVMQNPRHLVRRRGQEARLRCSPMKGHSHVYWYRQLPEEGLKFMVYLQKENIIDESGMPKERFSAEFPKEGPSILRIQQVVRGDSAAYFCASSPEPNTEAFFGQGTRLTVV.

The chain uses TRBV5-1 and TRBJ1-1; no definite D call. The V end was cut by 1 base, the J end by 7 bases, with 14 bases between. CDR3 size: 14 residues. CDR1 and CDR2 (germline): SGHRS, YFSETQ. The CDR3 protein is CASSLNEYSHEAFF. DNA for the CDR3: TGCGCCAGCAGCTTGAATGAGTACAGTCATGAAGCTTTCTTT. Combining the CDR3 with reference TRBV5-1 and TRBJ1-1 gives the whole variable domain KAGVTQTPRYLIKTRGQQVTLSCSPISGHRSVSWYQQTPGQGLQFLFEYFSETQRNKGNFPGRFSGRQFSNSRSEMNVSTLELGDSALYLCASSLNEYSHEAFFGQGTRLTVV.

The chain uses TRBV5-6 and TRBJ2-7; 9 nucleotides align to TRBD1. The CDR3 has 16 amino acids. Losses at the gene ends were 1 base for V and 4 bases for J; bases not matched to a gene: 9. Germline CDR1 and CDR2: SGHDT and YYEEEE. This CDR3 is CASSLRRDRGFYEQYF. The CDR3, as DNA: TGTGCCAGCAGCTTGAGGCGAGACAGGGGGTTTTACGAGCAGTACTTC.

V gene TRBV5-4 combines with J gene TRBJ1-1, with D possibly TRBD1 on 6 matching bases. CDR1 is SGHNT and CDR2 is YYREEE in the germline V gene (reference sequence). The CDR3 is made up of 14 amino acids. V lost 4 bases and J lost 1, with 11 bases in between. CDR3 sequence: CASSQTDRNTEAFF. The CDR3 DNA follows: TGTGCCAGCAGCCAAACGGACAGGAACACTGAAGCTTTCTTT. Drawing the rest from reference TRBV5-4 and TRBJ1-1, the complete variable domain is ETGVTQSPTHLIKTRGQQVTLRCSSQSGHNTVSWYQQALGQGPQFIFQYYREEENGRGNFPPRFSGLQFPNYSSELNVNALELDDSALYLCASSQTDRNTEAFFGQGTRLTVV.

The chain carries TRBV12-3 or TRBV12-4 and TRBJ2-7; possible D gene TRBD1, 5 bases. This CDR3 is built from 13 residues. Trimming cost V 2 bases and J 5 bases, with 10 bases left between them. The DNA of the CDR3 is TGTGCCAGCAGTTTAAAGGGGTCTCACGAGCAGTACTTC. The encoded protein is CASSLKGSHEQYF.

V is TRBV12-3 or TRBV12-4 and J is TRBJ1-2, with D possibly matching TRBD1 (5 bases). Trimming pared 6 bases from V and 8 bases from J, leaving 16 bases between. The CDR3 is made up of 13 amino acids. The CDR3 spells CASSPGQPRGYTF. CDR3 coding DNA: TGTGCCAGCAGCCCAGGACAACCGCGGGGCTACACCTTC.

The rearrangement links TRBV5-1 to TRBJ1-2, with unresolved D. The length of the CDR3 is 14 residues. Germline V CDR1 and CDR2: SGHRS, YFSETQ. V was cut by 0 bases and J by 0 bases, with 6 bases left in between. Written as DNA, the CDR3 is TGCGCCAGCAGCTTGGAATCTCCTAACTATGGCTACACCTTC. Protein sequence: CASSLESPNYGYTF.

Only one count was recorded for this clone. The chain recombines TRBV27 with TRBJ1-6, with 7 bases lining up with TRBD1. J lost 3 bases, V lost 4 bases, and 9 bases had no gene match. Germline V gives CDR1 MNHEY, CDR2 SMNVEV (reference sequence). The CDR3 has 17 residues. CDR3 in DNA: TGTGCCAGCAGTTCCCTAACAGGGGCAAACTATAATTCACCCCTCCACTTT. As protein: CASSSLTGANYNSPLHF.

The CDR3: CASSFFGGARREQYF. In DNA form, the CDR3 reads TGTGCCAGCAGTTTCTTCGGGGGGGCCCGACGGGAGCAGTACTTC. The chain recombines TRBV27 with TRBJ2-7; 8 bases align to TRBD2. Germline CDR1 is MNHEY and CDR2 is SMNVEV (reference sequence). The length of the CDR3 is 15 residues. The V gene end was trimmed by 3 bases and the J gene end by 7 bases; junction bases not matched to a gene: 11.

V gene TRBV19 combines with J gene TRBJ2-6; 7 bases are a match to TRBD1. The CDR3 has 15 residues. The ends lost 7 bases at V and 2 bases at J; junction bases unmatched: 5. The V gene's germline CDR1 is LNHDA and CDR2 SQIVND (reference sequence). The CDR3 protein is CASKKGAAGANVLTF. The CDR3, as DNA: TGTGCCAGTAAGAAGGGGGCAGCTGGGGCCAACGTCCTGACTTTC.

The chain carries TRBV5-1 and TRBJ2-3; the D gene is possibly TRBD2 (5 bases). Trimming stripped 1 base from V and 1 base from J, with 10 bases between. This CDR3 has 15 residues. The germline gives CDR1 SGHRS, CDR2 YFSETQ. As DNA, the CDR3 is TGCGCCAGCAGCTTGCAAACGAGGGGCACAGATACGCAGTATTTT. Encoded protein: CASSLQTRGTDTQYF.

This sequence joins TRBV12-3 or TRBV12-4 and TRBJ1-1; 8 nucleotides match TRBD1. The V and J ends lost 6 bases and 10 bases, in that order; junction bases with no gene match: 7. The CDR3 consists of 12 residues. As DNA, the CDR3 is TGTGCCAGCAGCCCGGACAGGGAACGAGCTTTCTTT. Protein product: CASSPDRERAFF.

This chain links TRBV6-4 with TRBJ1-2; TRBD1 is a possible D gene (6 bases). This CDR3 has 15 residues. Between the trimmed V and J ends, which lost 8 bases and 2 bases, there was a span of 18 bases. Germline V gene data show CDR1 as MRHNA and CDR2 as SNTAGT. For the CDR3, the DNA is TGTGCCAGCTTTGACGGGGGGGCGATAAACTATGGCTACACCTTC. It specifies CASFDGGAINYGYTF.

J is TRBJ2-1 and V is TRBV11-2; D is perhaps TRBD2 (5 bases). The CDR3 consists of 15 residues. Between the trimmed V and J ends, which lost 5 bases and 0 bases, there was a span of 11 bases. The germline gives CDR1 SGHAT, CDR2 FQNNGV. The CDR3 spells CASSQRRVSYNEQFF. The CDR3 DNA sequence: TGTGCCAGCAGCCAGCGGCGGGTCTCCTACAATGAGCAGTTCTTC. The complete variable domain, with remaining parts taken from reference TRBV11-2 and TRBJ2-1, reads EAGVAQSPRYKIIEKRQSVAFWCNPISGHATLYWYQQILGQGPKLLIQFQNNGVVDDSQLPKDRFSAERLKGVDSTLKIQPAKLEDSAVYLCASSQRRVSYNEQFFGPGTRLTVL.

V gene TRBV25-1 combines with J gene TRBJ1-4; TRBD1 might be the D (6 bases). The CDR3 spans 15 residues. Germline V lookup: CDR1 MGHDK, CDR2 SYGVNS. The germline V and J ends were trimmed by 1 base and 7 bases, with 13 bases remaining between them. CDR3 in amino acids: CASSESGGAGEKLFF. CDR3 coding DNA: TGTGCCAGCAGTGAATCTGGGGGGGCCGGTGAAAAACTGTTTTTT.

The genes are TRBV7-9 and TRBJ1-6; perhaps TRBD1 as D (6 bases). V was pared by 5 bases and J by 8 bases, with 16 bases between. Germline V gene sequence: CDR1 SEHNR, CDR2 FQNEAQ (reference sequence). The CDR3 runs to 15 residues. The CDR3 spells CASSPHRDGYSPLHF. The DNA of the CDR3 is TGTGCCAGCAGCCCTCACAGGGACGGTTATTCACCCCTCCACTTT.